The 2 T cell receptor beta chains in this list originate from one sample, sequenced in a study of cytomegalovirus exposure and HLA in healthy donors. 13 Jbeta primers and 60 Vbeta primers were used for the PCR. TCRdb's copy holds only in-frame clones and misses some; the assay was immunoSEQ multiplex PCR. The table lists 150,000 to 200,000 clones, roughly 80% of them singletons. Sequenced material: PBMCs. The receptors were sampled from a woman in her thirties or forties in good health and CMV-seropositive.

The rearrangement links TRBV5-1 to TRBJ1-2; 7 bases agree with TRBD1. CDR1 SGHRS and CDR2 YFSETQ come from the germline V gene. The CDR3 loop spans 13 amino acids. Trimming at V came to 5 bases and at J to 5 bases, leaving 6 bases not matched to a gene. The CDR3 nucleotides read TGCGCCAGCAGTCCCGACAGGGAATATGGCTACACCTTC. It is translated as CASSPDREYGYTF.

This rearrangement joins TRBV19 to TRBJ2-3, with TRBD1 matching 8 bases. Germline V gene lookup returns CDR1 LNHDA and CDR2 SQIVND (reference sequence). There are 16 residues in the CDR3. Trimming took 2 bases from V and 1 from J; bases not matched to a gene: 5. The CDR3 sequence is CASSIQGAGGTDTQYF. Here the CDR3 DNA reads TGTGCCAGTAGTATACAGGGGGCAGGTGGCACAGATACGCAGTATTTT.